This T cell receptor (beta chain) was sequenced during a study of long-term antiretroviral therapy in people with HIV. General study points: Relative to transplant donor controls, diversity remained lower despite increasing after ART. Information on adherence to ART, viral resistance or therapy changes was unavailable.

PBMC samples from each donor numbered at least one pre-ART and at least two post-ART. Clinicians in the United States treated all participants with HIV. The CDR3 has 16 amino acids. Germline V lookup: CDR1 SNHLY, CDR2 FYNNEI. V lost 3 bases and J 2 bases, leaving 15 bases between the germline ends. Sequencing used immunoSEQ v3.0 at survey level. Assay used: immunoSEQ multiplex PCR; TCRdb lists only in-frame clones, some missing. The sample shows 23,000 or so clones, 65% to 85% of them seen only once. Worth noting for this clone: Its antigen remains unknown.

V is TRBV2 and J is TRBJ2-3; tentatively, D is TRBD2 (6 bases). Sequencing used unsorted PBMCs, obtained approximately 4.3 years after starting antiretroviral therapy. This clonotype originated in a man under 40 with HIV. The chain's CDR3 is CASSETVAGITDTQYF. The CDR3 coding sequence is TGTGCCAGCAGTGAGACGGTCGCGGGGATCACAGATACGCAGTATTTT.